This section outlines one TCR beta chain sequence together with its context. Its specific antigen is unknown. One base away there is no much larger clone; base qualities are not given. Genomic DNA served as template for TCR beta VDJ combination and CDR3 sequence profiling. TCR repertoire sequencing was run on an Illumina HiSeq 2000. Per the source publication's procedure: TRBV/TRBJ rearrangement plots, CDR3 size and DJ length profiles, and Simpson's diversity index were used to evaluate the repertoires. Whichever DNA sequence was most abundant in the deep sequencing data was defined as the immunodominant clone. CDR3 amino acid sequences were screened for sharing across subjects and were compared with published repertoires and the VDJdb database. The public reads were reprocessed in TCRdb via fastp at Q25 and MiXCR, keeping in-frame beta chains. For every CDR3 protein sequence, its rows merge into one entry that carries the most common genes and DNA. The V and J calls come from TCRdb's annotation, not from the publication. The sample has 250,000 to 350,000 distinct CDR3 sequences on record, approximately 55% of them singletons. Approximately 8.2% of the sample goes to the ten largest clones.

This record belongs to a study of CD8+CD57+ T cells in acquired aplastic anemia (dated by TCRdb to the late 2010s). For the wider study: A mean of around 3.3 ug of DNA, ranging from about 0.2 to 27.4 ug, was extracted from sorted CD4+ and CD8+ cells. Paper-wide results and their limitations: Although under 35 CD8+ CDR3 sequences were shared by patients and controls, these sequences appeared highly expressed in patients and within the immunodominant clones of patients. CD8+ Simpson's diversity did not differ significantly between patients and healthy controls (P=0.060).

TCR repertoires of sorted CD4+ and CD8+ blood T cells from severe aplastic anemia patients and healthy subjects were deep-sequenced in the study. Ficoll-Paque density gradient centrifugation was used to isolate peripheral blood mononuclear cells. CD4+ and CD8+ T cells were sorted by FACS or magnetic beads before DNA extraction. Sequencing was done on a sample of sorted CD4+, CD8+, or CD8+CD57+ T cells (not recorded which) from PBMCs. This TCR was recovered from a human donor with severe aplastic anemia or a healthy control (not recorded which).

The bases are TGTGCCAGCAGCCTAACCCCGGACAGCTCCTACGAGCAGTACTTC. It specifies CASSLTPDSSYEQYF. This chain joins TRBV6-2 or TRBV6-3 to TRBJ2-7, and possibly TRBD1, on 6 matching bases. Deletion took 6 bases off V and 0 bases off J, with a span of 15 bases between the germline ends. From the germline V gene, CDR1 is MNHEY and CDR2 is SVGEGT. Taken from cysteine to phenylalanine, the CDR3 has 15 residues. The read is trimmed to its CDR3 DNA, 45 bases read in frame from base 1.